The 27 T cell receptor beta chains reported below all come from one sample, sequenced in a study of cytotoxic CD8 clonotypes in ibrutinib-treated CLL. Sequencing was performed with immunoSEQ multiplex PCR; in TCRdb, only in-frame clones are kept and a portion is missing. The data show 23,000 or so clones, with about 70% seen just once and less than 35% held by the top ten. Sample: PBMCs, taken after 24 months of ibrutinib treatment. The receptors were sampled from a human donor with chronic lymphocytic leukemia.

The table lists this clone with a count of one. The chain carries TRBV11-3 and TRBJ1-1; D is ambiguous. The CDR3 length is 12 residues. Germline CDR1 SGHNT, CDR2 YENEEA. The germline V and J ends were trimmed by 7 bases and 1 base, with 7 bases remaining between them. In nucleotides, the CDR3 is TGTGCCAGCACCCCGGAGAACACTGAAGCTTTCTTT. This sequence encodes CASTPENTEAFF. Variable domain in full (rest from reference TRBV11-3 and TRBJ1-1): EAGVVQSPRYKIIEKKQPVAFWCNPISGHNTLYWYLQNLGQGPELLIRYENEEAVDDSQLPKDRFSAERLKGVDSTLKIQPAELGDSAVYLCASTPENTEAFFGQGTRLTVV.

This chain joins TRBV18 and TRBJ2-6; TRBD1 matches 7 bases. The CDR3 contains 16 residues. V dropped 3 bases and J dropped 0; count of bases not matched to a gene: 2. Per germline, CDR1 KGHSH and CDR2 LQKENI. The chain's CDR3 is CASSPRTGSGANVLTF. The CDR3 DNA reads TGTGCCAGCTCACCGAGGACAGGCTCTGGGGCCAACGTCCTGACTTTC.

This clone was detected only once. The chain uses TRBV9 and TRBJ1-2, with D tentatively TRBD1 (5 bases). V was shortened by 0 bases and J by 0 bases, with 9 bases between the two germline ends. The CDR3 sequence is 15 residues long. Germline V gene data show CDR1 as SGDLS and CDR2 as YYNGEE. DNA of the CDR3: TGTGCCAGCAGCGTAGCGCAGGACACTAACTATGGCTACACCTTC. Protein product: CASSVAQDTNYGYTF.

This clone came up a few times. The gene calls are TRBV20-1 and TRBJ1-2, with no clear D. CDR1 DFQATT and CDR2 SNEGSKA come from the germline V gene (reference sequence). The CDR3 length is 11 residues. Trimming cost V 5 bases and J 4 bases, with 8 bases left between them. CDR3 amino acids: CSASWGYGYTF. The DNA for the CDR3 is TGCAGTGCTTCCTGGGGCTATGGCTACACCTTC.

The chain combines TRBV27 with TRBJ2-7; D remains ambiguous. The ends were cut back, 6 bases at V and 2 bases at J, with 14 bases in the middle. CDR1 is MNHEY and CDR2 is SMNVEV in the germline V gene (reference sequence). The CDR3 has 14 amino acids. Written as DNA, the CDR3 is TGTGCCAGCAGCCCGATAGAGCGCCCCTACGAGCAGTACTTC. Translation gives CASSPIERPYEQYF.

In nucleotides, the CDR3 is TGTGCCAGAACAGGGGGCCCCACAGATACGCAGTATTTT. This encodes CARTGGPTDTQYF. This chain links TRBV2 with TRBJ2-3; 9 bases are a match to TRBD1. The CDR3 loop spans 13 amino acids. Germline trimming cut 9 bases from V and 2 bases from J; bases unmatched to any gene: 3. The germline gives CDR1 SNHLY, CDR2 FYNNEI. Drawing the rest from reference TRBV2 and TRBJ2-3, the complete variable domain is EPEVTQTPSHQVTQMGQEVILRCVPISNHLYFYWYRQILGQKVEFLVSFYNNEISEKSEIFDDQFSVERPDGSNFTLKIRSTKLEDSAMYFCARTGGPTDTQYFGPGTRLTVL.

Only a few counts were recorded for this clone. The chain carries TRBV7-9 and TRBJ2-2; the D gene is possibly TRBD2 (5 bases). V was shortened by 1 base and J by 7 bases, with 13 bases between the two germline ends. Per germline, CDR1 SEHNR and CDR2 FQNEAQ (reference sequence). The CDR3 length is 15 residues. CDR3 protein: CASSLGWGEYGELFF. The CDR3 DNA is TGTGCCAGCAGCTTAGGATGGGGAGAGTACGGGGAGCTGTTTTTT. Full variable domain (missing parts from reference TRBV7-9 and TRBJ2-2): DTGVSQNPRHKITKRGQNVTFRCDPISEHNRLYWYRQTLGQGPEFLTYFQNEAQLEKSRLLSDRFSAERPKGSFSTLEIQRTEQGDSAMYLCASSLGWGEYGELFFGEGSRLTVL.

V is TRBV7-9 and J is TRBJ2-5; 8 bases are shared with TRBD2. Per germline, CDR1 SEHNR and CDR2 FQNEAQ (reference sequence). The CDR3 runs 16 residues. V trimming: 5 bases; J trimming: 3 bases; junction bases outside the gene matches: 11. The CDR3 coding sequence is TGTGCCAGCAGCCTAGGAGTAGCGGGGACGAAAGAGACCCAGTACTTC. Encoded protein: CASSLGVAGTKETQYF. Based on the CDR3 plus reference TRBV7-9 and TRBJ2-5, the full variable domain is DTGVSQNPRHKITKRGQNVTFRCDPISEHNRLYWYRQTLGQGPEFLTYFQNEAQLEKSRLLSDRFSAERPKGSFSTLEIQRTEQGDSAMYLCASSLGVAGTKETQYFGPGTRLLVL.

The V gene is TRBV6-5, the J gene TRBJ2-3; 13 bases line up with TRBD2. Per germline, CDR1 MNHEY and CDR2 SVGAGI. This CDR3 spans 15 amino acids. Trimming cost V 6 bases and J 6 bases; bases outside gene matches: 6. The CDR3 region is CASSQLAGGVDTQYF. CDR3 nucleotide sequence: TGTGCCAGCAGCCAACTAGCGGGGGGGGTTGATACGCAGTATTTT.

The rearrangement links TRBV5-1 to TRBJ2-3; 10 bases map to TRBD1. CDR3 length equals 13 residues. V gave up 7 bases and J gave up 5 bases; unmatched junction bases: 4. CDR1 is SGHRS and CDR2 is YFSETQ in the germline V gene. For the CDR3, the DNA is TGCGCCAGCCATGACAGGGGGCTAGATACGCAGTATTTT. Translated, it gives CASHDRGLDTQYF.

The chain uses TRBV9 and TRBJ1-3; D remains unclear. The CDR3 extends over 13 amino acids. Germline-derived CDR1 and CDR2 are SGDLS and YYNGEE. Trimming left V 2 bases short and J 4 bases short, with 7 bases between. In nucleotides, the CDR3 is TGTGCCAGCAGCGTGGAAACGGGAAACACCATATATTTT. Translation gives CASSVETGNTIYF.

The chain uses TRBV11-3 and TRBJ2-2; tentatively, D is TRBD2 (5 bases). Germline CDR1 SGHNT, CDR2 YENEEA. This CDR3 region has 14 residues. Trimming cost V 5 bases and J 5 bases, with 12 bases left between them. For the CDR3, the DNA is TGTGCCAGCAGCCCCCCCACTAGGACCGGGGAGCTGTTTTTT. This translates into CASSPPTRTGELFF.

This sequence joins TRBV5-8 and TRBJ2-3, with TRBD2 matching 12 bases. This CDR3 contains 16 residues. CDR1 is SGHTS and CDR2 is YDEGEE in the germline V gene. J was trimmed by 4 bases and V by 4 bases; bases with no gene match: 7. The CDR3 loop is CASSPGTSGFADTQYF. The CDR3, as DNA: TGTGCCAGCAGCCCTGGGACTAGCGGGTTCGCAGATACGCAGTATTTT. Full variable domain (outside the CDR3, taken from reference TRBV5-8 and TRBJ2-3): EAGVTQSPTHLIKTRGQQATLRCSPISGHTSVYWYQQALGLGLQFLLWYDEGEERNRGNFPPRFSGRQFPNYSSELNVNALELEDSALYLCASSPGTSGFADTQYFGPGTRLTVL.

The chain combines TRBV18 with TRBJ2-7, with TRBD1 as a possible D gene (6 bases). V was cut by 5 bases and J by 3 bases, with 14 bases left in between. The CDR3 has 14 amino acids. Per germline, CDR1 KGHSH and CDR2 LQKENI. CDR3 loop: CASSNRDTGYEQYF. The DNA for the CDR3 is TGTGCCAGCTCAAATCGGGACACCGGCTACGAGCAGTACTTC.

This clone occurred a few times. The chain links TRBV2 to TRBJ2-2; 8 bases match TRBD1. The V gene's germline CDR1 is SNHLY and CDR2 FYNNEI. J gave up 4 bases and V 6 bases, and 7 bases lay outside the gene matches. The CDR3 extends over 15 amino acids. This CDR3 is CASSADRAGTGELFF. CDR3 sequence (DNA): TGTGCCAGCAGCGCGGACAGGGCGGGCACCGGGGAGCTGTTTTTT.

The chain carries TRBV4-1 and TRBJ1-3; D gene unclear. The V and J ends lost 0 bases and 2 bases respectively, with 11 bases between them. CDR1 is MGHRA and CDR2 is YSYEKL in the germline V gene. This CDR3 contains 16 residues. CDR3 sequence (DNA): TGCGCCAGCAGCCAAGATCTCGCTCGGGCTGGAAACACCATATATTTT. It translates to CASSQDLARAGNTIYF.

A single count supports this clone. The rearrangement uses TRBV5-6 and TRBJ2-1, with D unclear. This CDR3 region has 16 residues. Germline CDR1 and CDR2: SGHDT and YYEEEE. V lost 0 bases and J 0 bases, leaving 10 bases between the germline ends. The CDR3 DNA reads TGTGCCAGCAGCTTGGCCGCGCTAGGCTCCTACAATGAGCAGTTCTTC. This codes for CASSLAALGSYNEQFF.

This chain joins TRBV10-3 and TRBJ2-7, with D unresolved. The germline CDR1 and CDR2 sequences are ENHRY and SYGVKD. This CDR3 has 13 amino acids. The ends were cut back, 2 bases at V and 3 bases at J, with 8 bases in the middle. The CDR3 DNA is TGTGCCATCAGTGAGCTAGGTAACTACGAGCAGTACTTC. Translated: CAISELGNYEQYF.

With respect to this clone: Other DNA sequences in this sample translate to the same CDR3. The J gene is TRBJ1-5, the V gene TRBV4-1, with D possibly being TRBD1 (5 bases). The CDR3 loop spans 16 amino acids. Trimming took off 0 bases at V and 4 bases at J, with 13 bases between the two ends. Germline V lookup: CDR1 MGHRA, CDR2 YSYEKL. The DNA for the CDR3 is TGCGCCAGCAGCCAAGATCCCGGGACGCCTAATCAGCCCCAGCATTTT. Residues: CASSQDPGTPNQPQHF.

The chain has TRBV14 and TRBJ1-4; D gene uncertain. Germline CDR1 is SGHDN and CDR2 is FVKESK. Trimming removed 0 bases from V and 0 bases from J, with 20 bases in between. This CDR3 has 20 residues. The CDR3: CASSQDLRREGFATNEKLFF. The DNA of the CDR3 is TGTGCCAGCAGCCAAGATTTAAGGAGGGAAGGGTTTGCAACTAATGAAAAACTGTTTTTT.

The chain recombines TRBV7-8 with TRBJ1-2, with TRBD1 identical over 9 bases. Per germline, CDR1 SGHVS and CDR2 FQNEAQ. This CDR3 comprises 14 residues. The trim removed 3 bases at V and 5 bases at J, leaving 4 bases unmatched. CDR3 DNA: TGTGCCAGCAGCTTTGCACAGGGGGCTTATGGCTACACCTTC. Residues: CASSFAQGAYGYTF. Based on the CDR3 plus reference TRBV7-8 and TRBJ1-2, the full variable domain is GAGVSQSPRYKVAKRGQDVALRCDPISGHVSLFWYQQALGQGPEFLTYFQNEAQLDKSGLPSDRFFAERPEGSVSTLKIQRTQQEDSAVYLCASSFAQGAYGYTFGSGTRLTVV.

The chain employs TRBV7-9 and TRBJ2-1, with D perhaps being TRBD1 or TRBD2 (5 bases each). The germline V gene has CDR1 SEHNR and CDR2 FQNEAQ (reference sequence). The CDR3 contains 14 residues. V was cut by 1 base and J by 9 bases, with 13 bases left in between. The CDR3 nucleotides read TGTGCCAGCAGCTTAGAAGGAACTAGGGGTGAGCAGTTCTTC. As protein: CASSLEGTRGEQFF.

V usage is TRBV10-3 and J usage is TRBJ1-3; TRBD1 matches at 7 bases. Trimming removed 6 bases from V and 8 bases from J; junction bases left unmatched: 10. CDR1 is ENHRY and CDR2 is SYGVKD in the germline V gene. This CDR3 comprises 14 residues. The CDR3 reads CAIRRTGDKDTIYF. The DNA of the CDR3 is TGTGCCATCAGGCGAACAGGGGACAAGGACACCATATATTTT.

The V gene is TRBV23-1, the J gene TRBJ1-2, with TRBD1 matching 9 bases. TRBV23-1 is an open reading frame whose function is uncertain. The CDR3 totals 18 residues. J lost 2 bases, V lost 4 bases, and 14 bases had no gene match. The CDR3 here is CASSPAQKQGAGNYGYTF. The CDR3 DNA sequence: TGCGCCAGCAGTCCGGCACAAAAACAGGGGGCCGGGAACTATGGCTACACCTTC.

This clone came up many times. The gene calls are TRBV11-2 and TRBJ1-2, with unresolved D. The germline V gene has CDR1 SGHAT and CDR2 FQNNGV. CDR3 length equals 12 residues. The V end was cut by 3 bases, the J end by 1 base, with 3 bases between. The CDR3 DNA reads as TGTGCCAGCAGCTTTCGTAACTATGGCTACACCTTC. This gives the protein CASSFRNYGYTF.

As regards this clone: Other DNA sequences in this specimen translate into the identical CDR3. The rearrangement uses TRBV10-2 and TRBJ2-5; TRBD1 matches at 7 bases. This CDR3 contains 14 residues. Germline loops: CDR1 WSHSY, CDR2 SAAADI. Germline trimming cut 3 bases from V and 2 bases from J; bases unmatched to any gene: 3. CDR3 sequence (DNA): TGCGCCAGCAGTGACAGGGGGAGACAAGAGACCCAGTACTTC. As protein: CASSDRGRQETQYF.

This clone qualifies as medium-sized. The chain links TRBV2 to TRBJ1-1, with D maybe TRBD1 (5 bases). The V end lost 6 bases, the J end lost 0 bases, and 17 bases lay between the germline ends. The germline V gene encodes CDR1 SNHLY and CDR2 FYNNEI. This CDR3 has 16 residues. The CDR3 sequence is CASRGNLGEMNTEAFF. The CDR3, as DNA: TGTGCCAGCAGGGGAAATTTAGGGGAAATGAACACTGAAGCTTTCTTT.